The clone carrying this T cell receptor (beta chain) was picked up a small number of times. Assay: immunoSEQ multiplex PCR; the TCRdb copy retains only in-frame clones and omits some. Among under 250,000 clones listed, more than 75% were seen once. CDR1 and CDR2 from the germline V gene are GTSNPN and SVGIG (reference sequence). Deletions cut 0 bases from V and 1 base from J, with 6 bases between. The CDR3 sequence is 13 residues long. The sample originates from a study of cytomegalovirus exposure and HLA in healthy donors. The sequenced material came from PBMCs. The chain uses TRBV30 and TRBJ1-1; no reliable D call. The clonotype originates from a man aged 18-30 years in good health and CMV-seropositive. The CDR3 spells CAWSVNGNTEAFF. The CDR3 DNA sequence: TGTGCCTGGAGTGTAAACGGGAACACTGAAGCTTTCTTT.